A selection of T cell receptor beta chains follows, all from one sample in a study of blood T cell repertoires in COVID-19. Some clones are missing from TCRdb's copy, which holds only in-frame ones; the method was immunoSEQ multiplex PCR. Here the sample spans over 150,000 clones, 88% being singletons. The material sequenced was PBMCs or T cells enriched from blood (not recorded which). These receptors were taken from a woman in her late teens or twenties who had recovered from COVID-19. The conserved cysteine and the conserved F or W are not part of the CDR3 here. Each record gives: J gene, V gene, CDR3 protein.

TRBJ1-2 | TRBV3-1/TRBV3-2 | ASSPRRGFYGYT
TRBJ2-7 | TRBV28 | ASRGVGGLSYEQY
TRBJ2-7 | TRBV6-2/TRBV6-3 | ASSSSGGSYEQY
TRBJ2-2 | TRBV6-6 | ASSYTLWGRTGELF
TRBJ2-3 | TRBV9 | ASSLAGGHGTDTQY
TRBJ1-5 | TRBV30 | AWTRERNQPQH
TRBJ2-2 | TRBV4-3 | ASSRNRVRTGELF
TRBJ1-2 | TRBV23-1 | ASKETVYGYT
TRBJ1-3 | TRBV28 | ASRGGALGNTIY
TRBJ2-3 | TRBV28 | ASSLPYPTGGRSLYGTDTQY
TRBJ1-2 | TRBV20-1 | SASRGEYGYT
TRBJ1-2 | TRBV19 | ASSIDQAGNYGYT
TRBJ2-7 | TRBV10-3 | ATGQGTYEQY
TRBJ1-2 | TRBV28 | ASSLFSASENYGYT
TRBJ2-1 | TRBV7-9 | ASSATGVSSYNEQF
TRBJ1-5 | TRBV28 | ASSGDRSQNSNQPQH
TRBJ2-5 | TRBV7-9 | ASSRLAGYKETQY
TRBJ2-2 | TRBV5-1 | ASSLLGATNTGELF
TRBJ2-3 | TRBV7-2 | ASSLTVGVIGDTQY
TRBJ2-1 | TRBV5-1 | ASSLMAGFEQF
TRBJ1-5 | TRBV5-6 | ASSSGQLNQPQH
TRBJ2-7 | TRBV27 | ASSKSGTGGSYEQY
TRBJ2-2 | TRBV4-3 | ASSPGRANTGELF
TRBJ2-7 | TRBV4-3 | ASSQEMRTGDYEQY
TRBJ1-1 | TRBV27 | ASSPDRIRREAF
TRBJ2-1 | TRBV5-1 | ASSSQTETRYNEQF
TRBJ1-1 | TRBV28 | ASSLLTAHGAF
TRBJ2-2 | TRBV19 | ASRGQGSTGELF
TRBJ2-7 | TRBV5-1 | ASSLVLAGGSEQY
TRBJ2-2 | TRBV28 | ATDRTNTGELF
TRBJ2-1 | TRBV7-6 | ASSWGTGTSGGAPLYNEQF
TRBJ1-2 | TRBV7-2 | ASSAGQGFFSGYT
TRBJ1-1 | TRBV25-1 | ASSARPSGQANTEAF
TRBJ2-1 | TRBV2 | ASLSGLSSEQF
TRBJ2-1 | TRBV11-3 | ASSDDGHEQF
TRBJ2-2 | TRBV9 | ASSVGLAGGAGELF
TRBJ2-7 | TRBV6-5 | ASSYRTGRGYEQY
TRBJ1-3 | TRBV27 | ASSLVPPRQGVRDTIY
TRBJ2-1 | TRBV11-2 | ASSPLGGDEQF
TRBJ1-1 | TRBV19 | ASSPSRQGGTEAF
TRBJ1-5 | TRBV19 | ASSIAGGGNQPQH
TRBJ1-1 | TRBV5-1 | ASSLEVGGTEAF
TRBJ2-7 | TRBV24-1 | ATSDPSSDEQY
TRBJ1-4 | TRBV7-9 | ASSDPLTGRQNEKLF
TRBJ2-7 | TRBV2 | ASSLTTSILGEQY
TRBJ2-7 | TRBV5-4 | ASSPRGTYEQY
TRBJ2-7 | TRBV6-5 | ASRTAEQY
TRBJ2-1 | TRBV10-3 | AISDGTSGGYEQF
TRBJ1-2 | TRBV7-2 | ASSLGGGYGYT
TRBJ2-1 | TRBV4-1 | ASSLAGITYNEQF
TRBJ2-3 | TRBV6-2/TRBV6-3 | ASSNLAGGGDTQY
TRBJ2-7 | TRBV6-5 | ASSYGSGGAYEQY
TRBJ1-2 | TRBV28 | ASSLDTAGTGGPGYT
TRBJ1-1 | TRBV2 | ASSTATGTGVDTEAF
TRBJ2-3 | TRBV6-5 | ASSYTTPGVGDTQY
TRBJ2-3 | TRBV7-3 | ASSLTSYTDTQY
TRBJ2-1 | TRBV5-1 | ASSLRGGGFSGPEQF
TRBJ2-7 | TRBV2 | ASRGLDYEQY